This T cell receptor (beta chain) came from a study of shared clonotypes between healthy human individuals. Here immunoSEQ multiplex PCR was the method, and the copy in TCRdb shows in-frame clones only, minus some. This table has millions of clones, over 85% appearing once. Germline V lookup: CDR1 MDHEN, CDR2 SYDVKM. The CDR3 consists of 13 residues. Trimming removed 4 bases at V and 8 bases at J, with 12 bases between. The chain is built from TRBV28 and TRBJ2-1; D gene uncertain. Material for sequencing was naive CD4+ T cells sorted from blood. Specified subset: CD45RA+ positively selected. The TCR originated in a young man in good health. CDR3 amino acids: CASSWPEKDEQFF. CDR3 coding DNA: TGTGCCAGCAGTTGGCCGGAGAAGGATGAGCAGTTCTTC.